Following are 30 T cell receptor beta chains from one sample sequenced in a study of human T cells and chemical hapten exposure. The time point here: pre-sensitization, week 0. Stated treatment: therapeutic diphenylcyclopropenone sensitization with weekly scalp DPC. Via MiXCR, TCRdb re-called the RACE reads, giving one row per CDR3 protein. The sample contains over 70,000 distinct CDR3 sequences, around 15% of which appear only once. Sample: whole blood, taken in connection with sensitization to the hapten diphenylcyclopropenone (DPC). The receptor set was obtained from a woman aged 45-65 years with alopecia areata. Some clones in this sample may be carry-over from other donors' samples.

This chain connects TRBV4-1 to TRBJ2-7; 10 bases line up with TRBD2. V trimming: 2 bases; J trimming: 7 bases; junction bases outside the gene matches: 11. The CDR3 has 16 residues. The germline V gene has CDR1 MGHRA and CDR2 YSYEKL. CDR3: CASSQIRLAGLGEQYF. Here the CDR3 DNA reads TGCGCCAGCAGCCAAATCCGACTAGCGGGTCTCGGGGAGCAGTACTTC.

This sequence joins TRBV29-1 and TRBJ2-1; D may correspond to TRBD1 or TRBD2 (5 bases each). Germline CDR1 and CDR2: SQVTM and ANQGSEA. The CDR3 is made up of 12 amino acids. The V gene lost 7 bases and the J gene lost 6 bases, with 13 bases spanning the gap. The CDR3 DNA reads TGCAGCGCTTCCGGGACGCCCAATGAGCAGTTCTTC. Translating gives CSASGTPNEQFF.

The J gene is TRBJ2-7, the V gene TRBV18; D is ambiguous. Germline V CDR1 and CDR2: KGHSH, LQKENI. V lost 2 bases and J lost 4, with 9 bases in between. The CDR3 is 13 amino acids. The CDR3 DNA sequence: TGTGCCAGCTCACCAGGGCAGAATTACGAGCAGTACTTC. Translation: CASSPGQNYEQYF.

A few counts support this clonotype. V usage is TRBV12-3 or TRBV12-4 and J usage is TRBJ1-2; 9 nucleotides match TRBD1. This CDR3 has 15 amino acids. V lost 3 bases to trimming and J lost 6 bases; unmatched junction nucleotides: 8. CDR3 protein: CASSLAGQGANGYTF. The DNA for the CDR3 is TGTGCCAGCAGTTTGGCGGGACAGGGCGCGAATGGCTACACCTTC.

The chain couples TRBV5-5 to TRBJ2-1; D might be TRBD1 (6 bases). This CDR3 is built from 17 residues. Germline loops: CDR1 SGHKS, CDR2 YYEKEE (reference sequence). V was trimmed by 5 bases and J by 0 bases, leaving 18 bases between them. In DNA, the CDR3 is TGTGCCAGCAGAGGTACCGTAGGGGGAGTCTCCTACAATGAGCAGTTCTTC. The encoded protein is CASRGTVGGVSYNEQFF.

This clonotype appeared a few times. V and J are TRBV27 and TRBJ2-7; D is uncertain. Per germline, CDR1 MNHEY and CDR2 SMNVEV (reference sequence). CDR3 length: 14 amino acids. V gave up 3 bases and J gave up 0 bases, with 9 bases separating them. The CDR3, as DNA: TGTGCCAGCAGTTTCAGTGACTTCTCCTACGAGCAGTACTTC. This sequence encodes CASSFSDFSYEQYF.

This clonotype appeared many times. This chain uses TRBV19 with TRBJ2-2, with unresolved D. V was trimmed by 5 bases and J by 3 bases, leaving 13 bases between them. Germline CDR1 reads LNHDA; CDR2 reads SQIVND (reference sequence). CDR3 length: 15 residues. In DNA form, the CDR3 reads TGTGCCAGTAGTGCTCGGACGGATTACACCGGGGAGCTGTTTTTT. The encoded protein is CASSARTDYTGELFF.

This clonotype has more than one count but fewer than ten. Here the CDR3 reads CASSQGLAGVYNEQFF. The CDR3 nucleotides read TGTGCCAGCAGCCAGGGACTAGCGGGAGTTTACAATGAGCAGTTCTTC. The V gene is TRBV11-3, the J gene TRBJ2-1, with TRBD2 identical over 14 bases. The CDR3 runs 16 residues. The V gene end was trimmed by 5 bases and the J gene end by 4 bases; junction bases not matched to a gene: 4. In germline, CDR1 is SGHNT, CDR2 YENEEA.

This clonotype was counted a few times. V and J are TRBV10-1 and TRBJ1-2; D is unresolved. The CDR3 is 16 amino acids. The V end lost 0 bases, the J end lost 4 bases, and 15 bases lay between the germline ends. Germline V lookup: CDR1 WNHNN, CDR2 SYGVQD (reference sequence). The CDR3 DNA is TGCGCCAGCAGTGAGTCGTATGTAGGGCCAGGCTATGGCTACACCTTC. As protein: CASSESYVGPGYGYTF.

A few counts support this clonotype. This chain links TRBV23-1 with TRBJ2-3; D is unresolved. TRBV23-1 is an ORF, with its function uncertain. V was pared by 4 bases and J by 2 bases, with 16 bases between. This CDR3 has 16 residues. The CDR3 sequence: CASSPKKRTYTDTQYF. In nucleotides, the CDR3 is TGCGCCAGCAGTCCTAAAAAGAGAACGTACACAGATACGCAGTATTTT.

This clonotype occurred once. The chain combines TRBV20-1 with TRBJ2-1; tentatively, D is TRBD2 (5 bases). This CDR3 is 13 amino acids long. The V gene's germline CDR1 is DFQATT and CDR2 SNEGSKA (reference sequence). The chain's CDR3 is CLLAGQNNNEQFF. The CDR3 bases are TGCTTGCTCGCGGGCCAAAATAACAATGAGCAGTTCTTC.

The gene calls are TRBV5-5 and TRBJ2-1, with no clear D. The CDR3 has 14 residues. Per germline, CDR1 SGHKS and CDR2 YYEKEE (reference sequence). V lost 3 bases and J lost 8, with 15 bases in between. The CDR3 loop reads CASSSALASHEQFF. As DNA, the CDR3 is TGTGCCAGCAGCTCCGCGTTGGCTTCTCATGAGCAGTTCTTC.

This clonotype occurred many times. The chain combines TRBV3-1 with TRBJ2-3; 12 nucleotides align to TRBD2. This CDR3 is 16 amino acids long. Germline assignment: CDR1 LGHDT and CDR2 YNNKEL (reference sequence). Trimming cost V 4 bases and J 6 bases; bases outside gene matches: 8. DNA for the CDR3: TGTGCCAGCAGCCCGCGACTAGCGGGAGAGAAGGATACGCAGTATTTT. It translates to CASSPRLAGEKDTQYF.

V and J are TRBV6-6 and TRBJ2-1; D unresolved. Germline-derived CDR1 and CDR2 are MNHNY and SVGAGI (reference sequence). The CDR3 has 11 residues. Trimming removed 6 bases from V and 8 bases from J, with 8 bases in between. The CDR3 coding sequence is TGTGCCAGCAGCGTCCTAGATGAGCAGTTCTTC. Protein: CASSVLDEQFF.

This clonotype was counted between two and nine times. This sequence joins TRBV7-9 and TRBJ2-7; no definite D call. The CDR3 sequence is 12 residues long. The germline gives CDR1 SEHNR, CDR2 FQNEAQ (reference sequence). V lost 8 bases, J lost 4 bases, and 12 bases lay in between. CDR3 bases: TGTGCCAGCGGAACTGATGGTTACGAGCAGTACTTC. The encoded protein is CASGTDGYEQYF.

The genes are TRBV29-1 and TRBJ2-1; D is unresolved. CDR1 is SQVTM and CDR2 is ANQGSEA in the germline V gene. V dropped 7 bases and J dropped 6 bases, with 16 bases sitting between them. CDR3 length equals 13 residues. CDR3 sequence: CSAASALINEQFF. The CDR3 region has the DNA TGCAGCGCTGCCAGCGCACTGATCAATGAGCAGTTCTTC.

This clonotype occurred a few times. V usage is TRBV28 and J usage is TRBJ2-5; D is perhaps TRBD2 (6 bases). Trimming stripped 6 bases from V and 2 bases from J, with 10 bases between. The CDR3 is 13 amino acids. Germline loops: CDR1 MDHEN, CDR2 SYDVKM. The CDR3 DNA sequence: TGTGCCAGCAGCACTAGCTGGCAAGAGACCCAGTACTTC. As protein: CASSTSWQETQYF.

This clonotype was picked up a small number of times. V usage is TRBV29-1 and J usage is TRBJ2-7; D uncertain. CDR1 and CDR2 (germline): SQVTM, ANQGSEA. Trimming removed 6 bases from V and 4 bases from J, with 4 bases in between. The CDR3 loop spans 9 amino acids. CDR3 protein: CSVSYEQYF. The CDR3 nucleotides are TGCAGCGTGTCATACGAGCAGTACTTC.

The chain is built from TRBV3-1 and TRBJ2-3; the D gene is possibly TRBD2 (5 bases). From germline, CDR1 is LGHDT and CDR2 YNNKEL (reference sequence). The CDR3 runs 19 residues. Trimming took off 0 bases at V and 0 bases at J, with 19 bases between the two ends. The CDR3 DNA follows: TGTGCCAGCAGCCAAGATTTGGTCCGGGATCATGCTAGCACAGATACGCAGTATTTT. Amino acids: CASSQDLVRDHASTDTQYF.

The chain recombines TRBV29-1 with TRBJ2-7; D may be TRBD2 (6 bases). This CDR3 is 14 amino acids long. Per the germline V gene, CDR1 is SQVTM and CDR2 is ANQGSEA. The V end was cut by 2 bases, the J end by 2 bases, with 13 bases between. CDR3 nucleotide sequence: TGCAGCGTTGAAATTGGGCGGGGTACCTACGAGCAGTACTTC. Encoded protein: CSVEIGRGTYEQYF.

This clonotype was seen ten or more times. The gene calls are TRBV27 and TRBJ1-5, with D unclear. CDR1 and CDR2 from the germline V gene are MNHEY and SMNVEV (reference sequence). This CDR3 spans 13 amino acids. The V gene lost 5 bases and the J gene lost 7 bases, with 12 bases spanning the gap. The CDR3, as DNA: TGTGCCAGCAGTGAAGGGCGCGTCCAGCCCCAGCATTTT. It yields the protein CASSEGRVQPQHF.

This clonotype appeared a single time. The gene calls are TRBV4-3 and TRBJ2-7; no definite D call. This CDR3 contains 13 residues. The germline V and J ends were trimmed by 0 bases and 6 bases, with 9 bases remaining between them. CDR1 and CDR2 (germline): LGHNA, YSLEER. Here the CDR3 reads CASSQDRVCEQYF. CDR3 sequence (DNA): TGCGCCAGCAGCCAAGATCGGGTGTGCGAGCAGTACTTC.

The genes are TRBV20-1 and TRBJ1-2, with D possibly being TRBD1 (5 bases). Germline V lookup: CDR1 DFQATT, CDR2 SNEGSKA (reference sequence). Trimming left V 0 bases short and J 4 bases short, with 15 bases between. This CDR3 is 15 amino acids long. In DNA form, the CDR3 reads TGCAGTGCTAGAGATCGAGGACAAATATTCTATGGCTACACCTTC. As protein: CSARDRGQIFYGYTF.

The rearrangement joins TRBV5-1 to TRBJ2-2; 11 bases are a match to TRBD2. Looked up from germline, CDR1 is SGHRS and CDR2 is YFSETQ. The CDR3 totals 15 residues. V lost 4 bases and J lost 4; bases outside the gene matches: 3. This CDR3 is CASSIGLAGTGELFF. DNA of the CDR3: TGCGCCAGCAGCATTGGACTAGCGGGCACCGGGGAGCTGTTTTTT.

The chain uses TRBV20-1 and TRBJ1-5, with D unclear. The CDR3 has 13 amino acids. Trimming left V 1 base short and J 3 bases short, with 7 bases between. CDR1 and CDR2 (germline): DFQATT, SNEGSKA (reference sequence). CDR3 sequence reads: CSARGQFNQPQHF. As DNA, the CDR3 is TGCAGTGCTAGAGGTCAGTTCAATCAGCCCCAGCATTTT.

A few counts support this clonotype. This chain joins TRBV20-1 and TRBJ1-3; D unclear. Between the trimmed V and J ends, which lost 0 bases and 1 base, there was a span of 7 bases. Germline values: CDR1 DFQATT, CDR2 SNEGSKA (reference sequence). The CDR3 has 14 amino acids. The CDR3 DNA is TGCAGTGCTAGAGAAGGGCGATCTGGAAACACCATATATTTT. Protein sequence: CSAREGRSGNTIYF.

The chain combines TRBV9 with TRBJ2-1; D is perhaps TRBD2 (6 bases). The CDR3 sequence is 16 residues long. Trimming removed 0 bases from V and 0 bases from J, with 10 bases in between. CDR1 is SGDLS and CDR2 is YYNGEE in the germline V gene. CDR3 sequence (DNA): TGTGCCAGCAGCGTAGATGGGGGAGGCTCCTACAATGAGCAGTTCTTC. This sequence encodes CASSVDGGGSYNEQFF.

The sample holds a few counts of this clonotype. The CDR3 sequence is CSARPTGVNEKLFF. DNA of the CDR3: TGCAGTGCTAGGCCTACAGGGGTTAATGAAAAACTGTTTTTT. The rearrangement uses TRBV20-1 and TRBJ1-4; 7 bases line up with TRBD1. Germline V gene data show CDR1 as DFQATT and CDR2 as SNEGSKA (reference sequence). V trimming: 3 bases; J trimming: 4 bases; junction bases outside the gene matches: 5. There are 14 residues in the CDR3.

This rearrangement joins TRBV29-1 to TRBJ2-7; 9 bases match TRBD1. This CDR3 has 12 residues. The germline V gene has CDR1 SQVTM and CDR2 ANQGSEA. The ends lost 7 bases at V and 6 bases at J; junction bases unmatched: 7. The CDR3 bases are TGCAGCGGGGGACAGGGTATCGGCGAGCAGTACTTC. Its protein product is CSGGQGIGEQYF.

This clonotype was detected a few times. The chain uses TRBV11-2 and TRBJ2-3; D remains ambiguous. Deletions cut 0 bases from V and 7 bases from J, with 5 bases between. This CDR3 contains 12 residues. In germline, CDR1 is SGHAT, CDR2 FQNNGV. CDR3 DNA: TGTGCCAGCAGCTTAGATGGCAATACGCAGTATTTT. It encodes CASSLDGNTQYF.